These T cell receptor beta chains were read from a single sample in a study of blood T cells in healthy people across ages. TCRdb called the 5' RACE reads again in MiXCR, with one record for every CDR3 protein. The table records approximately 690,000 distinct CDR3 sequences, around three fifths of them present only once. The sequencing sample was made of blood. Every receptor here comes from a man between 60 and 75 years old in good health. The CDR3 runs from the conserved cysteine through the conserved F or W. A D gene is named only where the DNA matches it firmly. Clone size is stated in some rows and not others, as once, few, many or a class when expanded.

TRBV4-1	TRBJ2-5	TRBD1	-	CASSQVGQGYQETQYF	TGCGCCAGCAGCCAAGTGGGACAGGGGTACCAAGAGACCCAGTACTTC
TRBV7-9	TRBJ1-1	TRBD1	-	CASSPRQGREAFF	TGTGCCAGCAGCCCACGACAGGGCCGAGAAGCTTTCTTT
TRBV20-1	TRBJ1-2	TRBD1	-	CSASSGQGAYYGYTF	TGCAGTGCTAGTTCCGGACAGGGGGCCTACTATGGCTACACCTTC
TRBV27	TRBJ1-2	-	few	CASSLLGRPYGYTF	TGTGCCAGCAGTTTATTGGGCAGACCATATGGCTACACCTTC
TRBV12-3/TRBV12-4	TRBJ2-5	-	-	CASSPGPNVETQYF	TGTGCCAGCAGCCCGGGACCGAACGTGGAGACCCAGTACTTC
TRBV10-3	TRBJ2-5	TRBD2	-	CASHQLAGPQETQYF	TGTGCCAGTCACCAGCTAGCGGGGCCCCAAGAGACCCAGTACTTC
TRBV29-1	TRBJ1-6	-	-	CSIARTPASPLHF	TGCAGCATTGCCCGGACGCCGGCTTCACCCCTCCACTTT
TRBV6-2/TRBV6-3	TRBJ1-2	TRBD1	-	CASSPPPDRANYGYTF	TGTGCCAGCAGCCCTCCCCCAGACAGGGCTAACTATGGCTACACCTTC
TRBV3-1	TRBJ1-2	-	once	CASSYDRYWSGYTF	TGTGCCAGCAGCTACGACAGGTATTGGAGTGGCTACACCTTC
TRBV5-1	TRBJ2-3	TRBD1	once	CASSLDRGRGDTQYF	TGCGCCAGCAGCTTGGACAGGGGGCGAGGGGATACGCAGTATTTT
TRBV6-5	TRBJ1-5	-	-	CASSFARGGNQPQHF	TGTGCCAGCAGTTTCGCCCGGGGTGGCAATCAGCCCCAGCATTTT
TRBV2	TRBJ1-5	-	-	CASSGTHVPQHF	TGTGCCAGCAGTGGAACCCACGTGCCCCAGCATTTT
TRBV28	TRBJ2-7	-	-	CASSGYIRGEQYF	TGTGCCAGCAGTGGCTATATCAGGGGCGAGCAGTACTTC
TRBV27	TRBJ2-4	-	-	CASSFSGKTGRALAKNIQYF	TGTGCCAGCAGTTTTTCTGGCAAGACAGGGAGGGCCCTAGCCAAAAACATTCAGTACTTC
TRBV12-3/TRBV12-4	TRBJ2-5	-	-	CASSPLSATLQETQYF	TGTGCCAGCAGTCCACTTAGCGCCACGTTGCAAGAGACCCAGTACTTC
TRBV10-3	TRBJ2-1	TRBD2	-	CAISEGLAGSNEQFF	TGTGCCATCAGTGAAGGACTAGCGGGATCTAATGAGCAGTTCTTC
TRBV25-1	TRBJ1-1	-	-	CASNPGGYNAEAFF	TGTGCCAGCAATCCAGGCGGTTACAATGCTGAAGCTTTCTTT
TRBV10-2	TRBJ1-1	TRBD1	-	CASSSRQGENTEAFF	TGCGCCAGCAGTTCCAGACAGGGCGAGAACACTGAAGCTTTCTTT
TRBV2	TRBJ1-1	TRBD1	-	CASMGRTGVPTEAFF	TGTGCCAGCATGGGAAGGACAGGGGTCCCCACTGAAGCTTTCTTT
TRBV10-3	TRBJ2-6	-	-	CAISEYSGANVLTF	TGTGCCATCAGTGAGTACTCTGGGGCCAACGTCCTGACTTTC
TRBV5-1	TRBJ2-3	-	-	CASGGHLSTDTQYF	TGCGCCAGCGGGGGACACCTTAGCACAGATACGCAGTATTTT
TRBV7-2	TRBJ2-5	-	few	CASSLLSSSGETQYF	TGTGCCAGCAGCTTATTGAGTAGCTCGGGTGAGACCCAGTACTTC
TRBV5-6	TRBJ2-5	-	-	CASSLSLSSLGETQYF	TGTGCCAGCAGCTTGTCACTCTCGTCTCTAGGGGAGACCCAGTACTTC
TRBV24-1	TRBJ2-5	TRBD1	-	CATSGGPGQKETQYF	TGTGCCACCAGTGGGGGCCCGGGACAGAAAGAGACCCAGTACTTC
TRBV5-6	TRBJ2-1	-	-	CASIQRVGYNEQFF	TGTGCCAGCATCCAACGGGTGGGCTACAATGAGCAGTTCTTC
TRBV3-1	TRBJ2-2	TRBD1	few	CASSQQTGYTGELFF	TGTGCCAGCAGCCAACAGACAGGGTACACCGGGGAGCTGTTTTTT
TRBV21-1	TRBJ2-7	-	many	CASSKRVVNQGQVGEQYF	TGTGCCAGCAGCAAAAGGGTTGTTAATCAGGGGCAAGTCGGCGAGCAGTACTTC
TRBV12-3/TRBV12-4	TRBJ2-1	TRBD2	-	CASSPMGGGAGYNEQFF	TGTGCCAGCAGCCCTATGGGCGGGGGGGCTGGTTACAATGAGCAGTTCTTC
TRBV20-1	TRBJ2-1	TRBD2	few	CSARLAGSDNEQFF	TGCAGTGCCCGGCTAGCGGGGAGTGACAATGAGCAGTTCTTC
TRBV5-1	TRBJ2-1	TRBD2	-	CASTRTRAYEQFF	TGCGCCAGCACGCGGACTAGAGCATATGAGCAGTTCTTC
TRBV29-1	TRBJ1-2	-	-	CSAVPRGRGEGYTF	TGCAGCGCCGTCCCCCGGGGCCGCGGAGAGGGCTACACCTTC
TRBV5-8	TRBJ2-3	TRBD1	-	CASSPDRTGGPSTDTQYF	TGTGCCAGCAGCCCTGACCGCACAGGGGGTCCCTCCACAGATACGCAGTATTTT
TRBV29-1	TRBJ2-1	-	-	CSVGAEYNEQFF	TGCAGCGTTGGAGCAGAATACAATGAGCAGTTCTTC
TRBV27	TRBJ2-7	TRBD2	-	CASKRLAGRYEQYF	TGTGCCAGCAAACGGCTAGCGGGACGCTACGAGCAGTACTTC
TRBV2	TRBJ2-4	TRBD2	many	CASQERGNIQYF	TGTGCCAGTCAAGAGCGGGGCAACATTCAGTACTTC
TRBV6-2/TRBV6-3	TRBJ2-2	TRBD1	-	CASSYGTGDTGELFF	TGTGCCAGCAGTTACGGGACAGGGGACACCGGGGAGCTGTTTTTT
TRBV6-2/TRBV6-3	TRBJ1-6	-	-	CASSYSTGLSPLHF	TGTGCCAGCAGTTACTCGACGGGGCTGTCACCCCTCCACTTT
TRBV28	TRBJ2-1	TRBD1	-	CASQDRGPNEQFF	TGTGCCAGCCAGGACAGGGGGCCTAATGAGCAGTTCTTC
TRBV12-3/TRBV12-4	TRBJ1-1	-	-	CASSPLGRTNTEAFF	TGTGCCAGCAGTCCCCTAGGGAGAACTAACACTGAAGCTTTCTTT
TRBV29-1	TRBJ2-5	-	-	CSVVIGARETQYF	TGCAGCGTTGTTATAGGGGCACGGGAGACCCAGTACTTC
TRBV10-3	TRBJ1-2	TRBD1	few	CAISESKRTGGYNNYGYTF	TGTGCCATCAGTGAGTCGAAAAGAACAGGGGGTTACAATAACTATGGCTACACCTTC